Following are 22 T cell receptor beta chains from one sample sequenced in a study of T cells in Graves' hyperthyroidism and ophthalmopathy. Amplified regions were TCR beta CDR3 sequences from RNA transcripts. HTBI primers were used for first-round RT-PCR of the TCR CDR3. Each CDR3 protein gets one entry after TCRdb re-called the multiplex PCR reads with MiXCR. The table records roughly 640,000 distinct CDR3 sequences, approximately 16% of them present only once. The specimen was blood. The receptors derive from a woman in her 40s with Graves' ophthalmopathy.

Concerning this clonotype: A read error is possible here, since a much larger clone lies one base away. The chain carries TRBV7-2 and TRBJ2-1; 12 bases line up with TRBD2. Germline CDR1 SGHTA, CDR2 FQGNSA. The CDR3 has 15 amino acids. CDR3 loop: CASSQTSGRYNEQSF. CDR3 nucleotide sequence: TGTGCCAGCAGCCAGACTAGCGGGAGATACAATGAGCAGTCCTTC.

This clonotype was observed a few times. The chain has TRBV20-1 and TRBJ2-2; D unclear. Germline V gene data show CDR1 as DFQATT and CDR2 as SNEGSKA (reference sequence). With 1 base removed from V and 4 bases from J, the gap between germline ends came to 4 bases. This CDR3 is built from 12 residues. The CDR3 region is CSARVSTGELFF. The CDR3, as DNA: TGCAGTGCTAGAGTCAGCACCGGGGAGCTGTTTTTT.

This rearrangement joins TRBV29-1 to TRBJ1-1; a weak D match, TRBD1 (6 bases). The CDR3 runs 14 residues. Germline CDR1 is SQVTM and CDR2 is ANQGSEA. V was pared by 5 bases and J by 6 bases, with 19 bases between. The CDR3 here is CSVTNRVWASEAFF. The CDR3 DNA follows: TGCAGCGTTACCAACAGGGTATGGGCGTCTGAAGCTTTCTTT.

This clonotype was seen many times. The genes are TRBV30 and TRBJ2-1; tentatively, D is TRBD2 (5 bases). The CDR3 extends over 11 amino acids. CDR1 and CDR2 (germline): GTSNPN, SVGIG (reference sequence). Trimming pared 1 base from V and 9 bases from J, leaving 7 bases between. The CDR3 coding sequence is TGTGCCTGGAGTGCGGGATCTGAGCAGTTCTTC. It is translated as CAWSAGSEQFF.

The chain recombines TRBV3-1 with TRBJ2-6, with unresolved D. Between the trimmed V and J ends, which lost 8 bases and 1 base, there was a span of 12 bases. Germline V gives CDR1 LGHDT, CDR2 YNNKEL (reference sequence). This CDR3 region has 15 residues. CDR3 loop: CASSTEPSGANVLTF. DNA for the CDR3: TGTGCCAGCTCTACAGAGCCGTCTGGGGCCAACGTCCTGACTTTC.

This clonotype was observed a few times. The V and J genes are TRBV2 and TRBJ2-7; 10 nucleotides agree with TRBD1. The CDR3 extends over 14 amino acids. Germline V CDR1 and CDR2: SNHLY, FYNNEI. Trimming took 4 bases from V and 4 from J; bases not matched to a gene: 4. CDR3 nucleotide sequence: TGTGCCAGCAGTGGTGACAGGGGGCTGTACGAGCAGTACTTC. It yields the protein CASSGDRGLYEQYF.

This clonotype was counted only a few times. This sequence joins TRBV29-1 and TRBJ2-7; D perhaps matches TRBD2 (6 bases). Germline values: CDR1 SQVTM, CDR2 ANQGSEA. Trimming removed 6 bases from V and 0 bases from J, with 12 bases in between. The CDR3 consists of 13 residues. CDR3 nucleotide sequence: TGCAGCGTCGGGACTCTCGCCTCCTACGAGCAGTACTTC. It specifies CSVGTLASYEQYF.

Details on this clonotype: Possible read error: a much larger clone is one base away. The chain links TRBV7-2 to TRBJ2-1; D is undetermined. Germline V lookup: CDR1 SGHTA, CDR2 FQGNSA. The CDR3 totals 12 residues. Between the trimmed V and J ends, which lost 8 bases and 10 bases, there was a span of 15 bases. CDR3 DNA: TGTGCCAGCGGCCCAGGCGGCGAGGAGCAGTTCTTC. Translating it yields CASGPGGEEQFF.

With respect to this clonotype: Because the CDR3 is missing its conserved closing phenylalanine or tryptophan, this is likely a read error. This chain uses TRBV27 with TRBJ1-1; possibly TRBD1 for D (6 bases). Between the trimmed V and J ends, which lost 5 bases and 1 base, there was a span of 17 bases. Germline assignment: CDR1 MNHEY and CDR2 SMNVEV (reference sequence). CDR3 length: 16 residues. The CDR3 coding sequence is TGTGCCAGCAGTCCCCAGGGGACCGGACCGAACACTGAAGCTTTCTAT. Residues: CASSPQGTGPNTEAFY.

In this sample, this clonotype turned up many times. The chain carries TRBV7-9 and TRBJ1-1; D gene unclear. V lost 7 bases, J lost 9 bases, and 15 bases lay in between. CDR1 SEHNR and CDR2 FQNEAQ come from the germline V gene (reference sequence). This CDR3 contains 12 residues. The CDR3: CASTVESSQAFF. CDR3 sequence (DNA): TGTGCCAGCACCGTCGAGAGTTCACAAGCTTTCTTT.

This chain links TRBV18 with TRBJ2-5, with 10 bases fitting TRBD1. Trimming at V came to 3 bases and at J to 4 bases, leaving 5 bases not matched to a gene. The CDR3 length is 15 residues. Germline CDR1 and CDR2: KGHSH and LQKENI. The CDR3, as DNA: TGTGCCAGCTCACCGGGACAGGGGCTTCGAGAGACCCAGTACTTC. Encoded protein: CASSPGQGLRETQYF.

V gene TRBV12-3 or TRBV12-4 combines with J gene TRBJ2-3, with D possibly TRBD2 on 5 matching bases. Trimming pared 5 bases from V and 6 bases from J, leaving 18 bases between. The CDR3 loop spans 15 amino acids. Here the CDR3 reads CASSTHGLPSDTQYF. The CDR3 region has the DNA TGTGCCAGCAGTACCCACGGACTTCCTTCGGATACGCAGTATTTT.

This chain uses TRBV29-1 with TRBJ1-1; 11 bases match TRBD1. There are 14 residues in the CDR3. V dropped 7 bases and J dropped 0; count of bases not matched to a gene: 4. From germline, CDR1 is SQVTM and CDR2 ANQGSEA. The CDR3 spells CSAGQGALNTEAFF. CDR3 bases: TGCAGCGCCGGACAGGGGGCTCTGAACACTGAAGCTTTCTTT.

This clonotype was observed at least ten times. The chain links TRBV3-1 to TRBJ2-1; 12 nucleotides line up with TRBD2. The V segment lost 4 bases and the J segment 9 bases; nucleotides outside the gene matches: 7. This CDR3 is 15 amino acids long. Germline CDR1 is LGHDT and CDR2 is YNNKEL (reference sequence). The CDR3 is CASSPLAGGASEQFF. The DNA of the CDR3 is TGTGCCAGCAGCCCACTAGCGGGGGGAGCGTCTGAGCAGTTCTTC.

This chain links TRBV7-8 with TRBJ2-3; 9 bases are shared with TRBD1. Germline-derived CDR1 and CDR2 are SGHVS and FQNEAQ. With 4 bases clipped from V and 1 base from J, the junction kept 6 bases outside the gene matches. The CDR3 is made up of 16 amino acids. The CDR3 is CASSSGQGTGTDTQYF. CDR3 sequence (DNA): TGTGCCAGCAGCTCCGGACAGGGGACCGGCACAGATACGCAGTATTTT.

This clonotype has ten or more counts. The gene calls are TRBV30 and TRBJ2-5; D gene unclear. V was cut by 0 bases and J by 4 bases, with 18 bases left in between. The CDR3 extends over 16 amino acids. Looked up from germline, CDR1 is GTSNPN and CDR2 is SVGIG (reference sequence). In DNA form, the CDR3 reads TGTGCCTGGAGTGTACGGCCAACCACCCCCCGAGAGACCCAGTACTTC. The encoded protein is CAWSVRPTTPRETQYF.

This clonotype appeared many times. The chain links TRBV12-3 or TRBV12-4 to TRBJ2-7; D is possibly TRBD2 (6 bases). The CDR3 has 15 residues. V shed 6 bases and J shed 7 bases, with 22 bases lying between them. The CDR3 is CASSLGGLEVGEQYF. The CDR3 region has the DNA TGTGCCAGCAGCCTTGGGGGACTCGAGGTGGGGGAGCAGTACTTC.

The CDR3 coding sequence is TGTGCCAGCAGCCAAGGGGGGCAGGGCTCCTACAATGAGCAGTTCTTC. Protein product: CASSQGGQGSYNEQFF. The chain uses TRBV3-1 and TRBJ2-1; D is perhaps TRBD1 (6 bases). Germline-derived CDR1 and CDR2 are LGHDT and YNNKEL (reference sequence). Trimming shortened V by 1 base and J by 0 bases, and 10 bases separated the two germline ends. The CDR3 totals 16 residues.

This clonotype was found many times. The gene calls are TRBV11-2 and TRBJ2-7, with 11 bases that match TRBD2. Germline V lookup: CDR1 SGHAT, CDR2 FQNNGV. This CDR3 is built from 15 residues. Losses at the gene ends were 4 bases for V and 2 bases for J; bases not matched to a gene: 4. CDR3 loop: CASSSLAGVAYEQYF. The CDR3 DNA follows: TGTGCCAGCAGCTCACTAGCGGGGGTTGCCTACGAGCAGTACTTC.

This clonotype has at least ten counts. This chain connects TRBV28 to TRBJ2-3; 7 bases match TRBD1. The CDR3 has 15 residues. Germline-derived CDR1 and CDR2 are MDHEN and SYDVKM. Germline trimming cut 5 bases from V and 5 bases from J; bases unmatched to any gene: 10. The CDR3 nucleotides read TGTGCCAGCAGTACTCGAGGGGGCGCGGGAGATACGCAGTATTTT. It codes for CASSTRGGAGDTQYF.

In this sample, this clonotype turned up a few times. The CDR3 loop is CASSEAGTGAYNEQFF. CDR3 nucleotide sequence: TGTGCCAGCAGTGAAGCTGGGACAGGGGCTTACAATGAGCAGTTCTTC. This chain links TRBV6-1 with TRBJ2-1, with 10 bases fitting TRBD1. The ends lost 0 bases at V and 4 bases at J; junction bases unmatched: 3. Germline assignment: CDR1 MNHNS and CDR2 SASEGT. The CDR3 has 16 amino acids.

This chain connects TRBV30 to TRBJ1-3; D is uncertain. Germline assignment: CDR1 GTSNPN and CDR2 SVGIG (reference sequence). This CDR3 region has 17 residues. Trimming took off 0 bases at V and 0 bases at J, with 15 bases between the two ends. CDR3 in amino acids: CAWSVMRVPTSGNTIYF. DNA for the CDR3: TGTGCCTGGAGTGTCATGAGGGTACCGACCTCTGGAAACACCATATATTTT.